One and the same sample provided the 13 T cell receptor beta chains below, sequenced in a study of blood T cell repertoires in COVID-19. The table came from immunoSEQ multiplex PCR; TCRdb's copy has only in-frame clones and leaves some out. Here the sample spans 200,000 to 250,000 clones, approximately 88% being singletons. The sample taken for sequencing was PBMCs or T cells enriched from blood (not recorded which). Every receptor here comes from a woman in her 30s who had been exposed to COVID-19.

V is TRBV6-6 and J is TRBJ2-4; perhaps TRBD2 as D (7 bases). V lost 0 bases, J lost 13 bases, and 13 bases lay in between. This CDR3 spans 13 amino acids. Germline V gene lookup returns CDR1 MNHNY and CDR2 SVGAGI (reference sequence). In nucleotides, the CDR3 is TGTGCCAGCAGTTACTCGGGAGGGGGGTCCCAGTACTTC. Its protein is CASSYSGGGSQYF.

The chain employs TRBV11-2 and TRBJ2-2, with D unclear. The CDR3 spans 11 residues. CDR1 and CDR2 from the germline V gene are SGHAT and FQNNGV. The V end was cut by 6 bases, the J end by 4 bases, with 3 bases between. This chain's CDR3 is CASRRTGELFF. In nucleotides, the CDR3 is TGTGCCAGCAGGCGCACCGGGGAGCTGTTTTTT.

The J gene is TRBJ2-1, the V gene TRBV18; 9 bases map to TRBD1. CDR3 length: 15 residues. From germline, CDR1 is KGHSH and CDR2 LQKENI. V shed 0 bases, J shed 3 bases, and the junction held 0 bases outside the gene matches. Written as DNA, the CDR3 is TGTGCCAGCTCACCACCGGACAGGGGCTACAATGAGCAGTTCTTC. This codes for CASSPPDRGYNEQFF.

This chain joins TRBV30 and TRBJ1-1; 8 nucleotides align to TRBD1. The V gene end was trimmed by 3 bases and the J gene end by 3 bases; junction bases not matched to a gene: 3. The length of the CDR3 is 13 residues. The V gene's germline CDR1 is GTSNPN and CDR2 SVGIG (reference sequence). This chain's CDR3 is CAWSMDRDTEAFF. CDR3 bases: TGTGCCTGGAGCATGGACAGGGACACTGAAGCTTTCTTT.

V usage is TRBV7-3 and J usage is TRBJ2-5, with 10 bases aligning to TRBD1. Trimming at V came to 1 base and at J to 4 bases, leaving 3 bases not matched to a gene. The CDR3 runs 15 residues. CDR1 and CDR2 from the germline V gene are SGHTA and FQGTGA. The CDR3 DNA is TGTGCCAGCAGCTTAAGACAGGGGGCATCAGAGACCCAGTACTTC. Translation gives CASSLRQGASETQYF.

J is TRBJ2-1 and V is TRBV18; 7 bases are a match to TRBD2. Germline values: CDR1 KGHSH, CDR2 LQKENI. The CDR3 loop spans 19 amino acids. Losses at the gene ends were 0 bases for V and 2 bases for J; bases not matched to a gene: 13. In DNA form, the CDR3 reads TGTGCCAGCTCACCACCGGCAGGGAGGGACGAGAAGCCCTACAATGAGCAGTTCTTC. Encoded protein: CASSPPAGRDEKPYNEQFF.

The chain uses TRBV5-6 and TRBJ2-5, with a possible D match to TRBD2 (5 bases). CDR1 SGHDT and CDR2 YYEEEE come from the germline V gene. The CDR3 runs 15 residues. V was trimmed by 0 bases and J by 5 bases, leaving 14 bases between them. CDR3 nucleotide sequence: TGTGCCAGCAGCTTGGTCCTTGAGGGTCGTGAGACCCAGTACTTC. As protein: CASSLVLEGRETQYF. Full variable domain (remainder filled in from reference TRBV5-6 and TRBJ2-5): DAGVTQSPTHLIKTRGQQVTLRCSPKSGHDTVSWYQQALGQGPQFIFQYYEEEERQRGNFPDRFSGHQFPNYSSELNVNALLLGDSALYLCASSLVLEGRETQYFGPGTRLLVL.

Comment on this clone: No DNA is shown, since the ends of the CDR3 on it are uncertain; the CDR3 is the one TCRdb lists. This chain's CDR3 is CASSSSASLALTYEQYF. This chain links TRBV27 with TRBJ2-7; the D call in the table, TRBD2, was not verified against the DNA. Per germline, CDR1 MNHEY and CDR2 SMNVEV (reference sequence). The CDR3 is 17 amino acids in total, end residues counted.

CDR3 coding DNA: TGTGCCGGTAGGGGGATTGGGAACACTGAAGCTTTCTTT. Protein product: CAGRGIGNTEAFF. The J gene is TRBJ1-1, the V gene TRBV30, with D possibly matching TRBD1 (6 bases). Germline V gives CDR1 GTSNPN, CDR2 SVGIG (reference sequence). This CDR3 is built from 13 residues. Trimming cost V 8 bases and J 1 base, with 14 bases left between them.

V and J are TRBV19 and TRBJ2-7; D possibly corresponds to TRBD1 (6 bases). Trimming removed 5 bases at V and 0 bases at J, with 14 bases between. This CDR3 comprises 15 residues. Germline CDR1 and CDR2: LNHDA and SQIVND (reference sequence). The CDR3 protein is CASSYRVGSSYEQYF. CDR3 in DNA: TGTGCCAGTAGTTACAGGGTTGGGAGCTCCTACGAGCAGTACTTC.

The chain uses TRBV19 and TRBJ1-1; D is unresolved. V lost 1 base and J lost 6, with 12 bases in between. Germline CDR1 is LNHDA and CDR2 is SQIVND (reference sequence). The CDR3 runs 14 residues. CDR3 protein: CASSIAGSPAEAFF. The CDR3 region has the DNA TGTGCCAGTAGTATAGCAGGTAGTCCGGCTGAAGCTTTCTTT.

The CDR3 is CASMSGPTGVETQYF. The CDR3 bases are TGTGCCAGCATGTCAGGACCGACAGGGGTAGAGACCCAGTACTTC. This chain joins TRBV6-5 and TRBJ2-5; 8 bases match TRBD1. Trimming at V came to 7 bases and at J to 4 bases, leaving 11 bases not matched to a gene. CDR1 is MNHEY and CDR2 is SVGAGI in the germline V gene. CDR3 length: 15 amino acids.

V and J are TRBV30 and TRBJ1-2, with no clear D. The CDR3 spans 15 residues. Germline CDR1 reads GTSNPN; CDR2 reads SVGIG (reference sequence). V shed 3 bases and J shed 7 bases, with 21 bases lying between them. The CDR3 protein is CAWSAFRSGKSGYTF. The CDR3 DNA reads TGTGCCTGGAGCGCTTTCCGTTCCGGGAAAAGTGGCTACACCTTC.